The T cell receptor beta chain described here comes from a study of shared clonotypes between healthy human individuals. Study outcomes and limitations: Non-shared clonotypes displayed generation probabilities falling below those of clonotypes present in all four donors.

This clone has only a few counts. Its antigen is as yet unknown. Trimming cost V 5 bases and J 2 bases, with 10 bases left between them. Per the germline V gene, CDR1 is MNHEY and CDR2 is SVGAGI. The CDR3 totals 14 residues. Produced via immunoSEQ multiplex PCR; TCRdb's table is partial and in-frame only. Here the sample spans fewer than 400,000 clones, about 74% being singletons. Those who donated were healthy HIV-negative adults, with no recent acute infections or vaccinations reported. From CD4+ cells came CD45RA+ naive and CD45RA-negative memory subsets. The sequence was collected from a man in his thirties or forties in good health. Input material: memory CD4+ T cells sorted from blood. Subset in this sample: CD45RA-negative fraction. The gene calls are TRBV6-5 and TRBJ1-3, with D possibly TRBD1 on 5 matching bases. The CDR3: CASSPDTPGNTIYF. CDR3 coding DNA: TGTGCCAGCAGTCCGGACACTCCTGGAAACACCATATATTTT.